This paragraph reports one T cell receptor (beta chain). The sample comes from a study of OX40 agonist ivuxolimab in advanced cancers. The protocol was immunoSEQ multiplex PCR, while the TCRdb copy is restricted to in-frame clones and leaves out a portion. The sample gives some 21,000 clones, approximately 87% of which show up once; around 20% is in the top ten. The CDR3 runs 15 residues. V was clipped by 0 bases and J by 2 bases, with 11 bases between them. Germline V CDR1 and CDR2: MNHEY, SVGAGI. V gene TRBV6-5 combines with J gene TRBJ2-7; a possible D gene is TRBD2 (5 bases). The TCR was taken from an adult with an advanced solid tumor such as melanoma, head and neck, liver or kidney cancer. The specimen was CD4+ or CD8+ T cells sorted from blood, collected in a trial of the OX40 agonist ivuxolimab. The CDR3 reads CASSYSTGYTYEQYF. CDR3 nucleotide sequence: TGTGCCAGCAGTTACTCGACGGGGTATACCTACGAGCAGTACTTC.